This TCR beta chain was sequenced during a study of cytomegalovirus exposure and HLA in healthy donors. Study-wide points: It was taken for granted in presence/absence analyses that sequencing depth across donors was roughly uniform.

CDR1 is SGHRS, CDR2 YFSETQ, per germline. This CDR3 region has 16 residues. V was trimmed by 0 bases and J by 7 bases, leaving 17 bases between them. Note on this clone: Its antigen is still unknown.

Primers: 60 Vbeta forward and 13 Jbeta reverse. Authors' data handling: A later analysis tallied 87 million or so unique TCR beta chains, some 10 million of them shared. TCRdb's copy holds only in-frame clones and misses some; the assay was immunoSEQ multiplex PCR. The DNA was the basis for D and trimming; V, J and clone size are from that table. The sample lists approximately 140,000 clones, roughly 74% occurring once. The chain uses TRBV5-1 and TRBJ2-1, with D unresolved. This TCR came from a middle-aged woman in good health and CMV-seropositive. Specimen: PBMCs. This chain's CDR3 is CASSLGLRVALNEQFF. The DNA for the CDR3 is TGCGCCAGCAGCTTGGGACTCCGAGTGGCCCTAAATGAGCAGTTCTTC.